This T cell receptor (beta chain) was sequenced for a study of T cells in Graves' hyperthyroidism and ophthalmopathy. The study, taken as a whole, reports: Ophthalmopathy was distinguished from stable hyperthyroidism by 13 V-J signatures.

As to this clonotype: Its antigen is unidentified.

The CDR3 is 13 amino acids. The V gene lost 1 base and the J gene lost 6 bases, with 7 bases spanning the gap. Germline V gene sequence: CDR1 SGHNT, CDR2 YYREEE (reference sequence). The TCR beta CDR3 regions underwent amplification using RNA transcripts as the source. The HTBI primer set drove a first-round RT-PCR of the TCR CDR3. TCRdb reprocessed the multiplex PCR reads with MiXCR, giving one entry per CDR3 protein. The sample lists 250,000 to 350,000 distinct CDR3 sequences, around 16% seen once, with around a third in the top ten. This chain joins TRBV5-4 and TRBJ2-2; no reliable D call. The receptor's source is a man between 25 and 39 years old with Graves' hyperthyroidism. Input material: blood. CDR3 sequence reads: CASSLSEPGELFF. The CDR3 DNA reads TGTGCCAGCAGCTTGTCGGAGCCCGGGGAGCTGTTTTTT.